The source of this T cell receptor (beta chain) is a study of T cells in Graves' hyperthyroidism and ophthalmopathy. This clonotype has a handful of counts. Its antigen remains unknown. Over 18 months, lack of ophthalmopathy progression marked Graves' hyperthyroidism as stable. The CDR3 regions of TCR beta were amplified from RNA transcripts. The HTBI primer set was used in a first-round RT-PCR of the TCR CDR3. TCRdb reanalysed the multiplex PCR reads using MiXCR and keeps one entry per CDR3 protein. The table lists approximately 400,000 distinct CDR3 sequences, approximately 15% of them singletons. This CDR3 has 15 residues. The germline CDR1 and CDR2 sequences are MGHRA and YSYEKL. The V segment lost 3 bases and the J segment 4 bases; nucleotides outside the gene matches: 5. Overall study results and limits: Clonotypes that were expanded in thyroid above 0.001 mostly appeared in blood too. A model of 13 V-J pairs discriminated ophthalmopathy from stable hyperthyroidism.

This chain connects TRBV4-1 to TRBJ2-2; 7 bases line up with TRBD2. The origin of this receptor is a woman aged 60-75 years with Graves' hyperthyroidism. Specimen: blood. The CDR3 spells CASSQTREGTGELFF. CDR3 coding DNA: TGCGCCAGCAGCCAGACTAGGGAGGGCACCGGGGAGCTGTTTTTT.